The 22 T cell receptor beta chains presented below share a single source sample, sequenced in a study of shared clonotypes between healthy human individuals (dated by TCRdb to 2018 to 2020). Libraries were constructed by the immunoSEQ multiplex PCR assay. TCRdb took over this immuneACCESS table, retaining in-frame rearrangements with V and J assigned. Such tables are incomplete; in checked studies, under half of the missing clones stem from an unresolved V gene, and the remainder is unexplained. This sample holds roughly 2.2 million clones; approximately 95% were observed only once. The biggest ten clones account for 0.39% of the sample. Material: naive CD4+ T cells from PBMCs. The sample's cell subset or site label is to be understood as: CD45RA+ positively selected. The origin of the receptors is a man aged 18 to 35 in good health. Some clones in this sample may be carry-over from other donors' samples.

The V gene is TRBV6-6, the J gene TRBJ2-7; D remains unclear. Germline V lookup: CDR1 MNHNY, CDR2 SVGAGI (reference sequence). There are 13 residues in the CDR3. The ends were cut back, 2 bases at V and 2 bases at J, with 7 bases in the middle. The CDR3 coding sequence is TGTGCCAGCAGTTACGGTCGGACCTACGAGCAGTACTTC. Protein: CASSYGRTYEQYF.

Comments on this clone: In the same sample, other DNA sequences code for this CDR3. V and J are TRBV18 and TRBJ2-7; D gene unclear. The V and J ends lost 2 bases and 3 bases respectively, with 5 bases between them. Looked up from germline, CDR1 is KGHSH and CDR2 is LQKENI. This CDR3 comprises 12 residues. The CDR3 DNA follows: TGTGCCAGCTCACCAAGGAGCTACGAGCAGTACTTC. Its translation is CASSPRSYEQYF.

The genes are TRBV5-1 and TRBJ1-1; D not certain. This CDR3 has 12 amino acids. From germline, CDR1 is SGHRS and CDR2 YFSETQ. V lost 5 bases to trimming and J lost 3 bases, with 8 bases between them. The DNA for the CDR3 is TGCGCCAGCAGGGAGTGGGACACTGAAGCTTTCTTT. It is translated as CASREWDTEAFF.

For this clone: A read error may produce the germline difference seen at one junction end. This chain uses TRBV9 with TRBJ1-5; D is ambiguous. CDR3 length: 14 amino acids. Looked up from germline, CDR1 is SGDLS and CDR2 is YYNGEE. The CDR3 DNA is TGTGCCAGCAGCGTAGACGTTGGTCCTCAGCCCCGGCATTTT. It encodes CASSVDVGPQPRHF. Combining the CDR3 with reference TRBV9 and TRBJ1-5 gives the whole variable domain DSGVTQTPKHLITATGQRVTLRCSPRSGDLSVYWYQQSLDQGLQFLIQYYNGEERAKGNILERFSAQQFPDLHSELNLSSLELGDSALYFCASSVDVGPQPRHFGDGTRLSIL.

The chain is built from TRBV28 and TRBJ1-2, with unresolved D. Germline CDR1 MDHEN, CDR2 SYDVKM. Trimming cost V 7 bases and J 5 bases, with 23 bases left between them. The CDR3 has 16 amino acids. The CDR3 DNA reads TGTGCCAGCACCATCGGAGGGCAGGATACTACTTATGGCTACACCTTC. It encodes CASTIGGQDTTYGYTF.

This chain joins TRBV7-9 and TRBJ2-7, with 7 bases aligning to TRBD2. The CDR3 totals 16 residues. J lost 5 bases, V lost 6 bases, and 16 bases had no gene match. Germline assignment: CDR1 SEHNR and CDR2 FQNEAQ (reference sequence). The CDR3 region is CASSSPSGGSTHEQYF. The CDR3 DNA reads TGTGCCAGCAGTTCCCCGTCGGGCGGGAGCACCCACGAGCAGTACTTC.

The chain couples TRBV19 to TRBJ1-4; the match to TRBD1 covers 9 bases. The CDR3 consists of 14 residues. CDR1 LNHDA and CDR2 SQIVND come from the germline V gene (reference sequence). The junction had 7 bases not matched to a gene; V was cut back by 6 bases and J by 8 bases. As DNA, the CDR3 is TGTGCCAGTAGGACACAGGGGGCTGGGGAAAAACTGTTTTTT. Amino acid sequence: CASRTQGAGEKLFF.

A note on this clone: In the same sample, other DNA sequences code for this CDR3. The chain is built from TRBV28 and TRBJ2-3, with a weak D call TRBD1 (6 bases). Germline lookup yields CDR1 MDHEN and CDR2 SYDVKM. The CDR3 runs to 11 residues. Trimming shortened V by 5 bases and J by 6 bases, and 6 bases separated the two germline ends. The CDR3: CASSRGDTQYF. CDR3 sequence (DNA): TGTGCCAGCAGTAGGGGGGATACGCAGTATTTT.

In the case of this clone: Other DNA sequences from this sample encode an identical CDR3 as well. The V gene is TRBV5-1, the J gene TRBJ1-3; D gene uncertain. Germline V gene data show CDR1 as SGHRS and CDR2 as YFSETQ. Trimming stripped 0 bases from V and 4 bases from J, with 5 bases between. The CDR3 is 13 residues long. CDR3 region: CASSLAVGNTIYF. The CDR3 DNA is TGCGCCAGCAGCTTGGCCGTAGGAAACACCATATATTTT.

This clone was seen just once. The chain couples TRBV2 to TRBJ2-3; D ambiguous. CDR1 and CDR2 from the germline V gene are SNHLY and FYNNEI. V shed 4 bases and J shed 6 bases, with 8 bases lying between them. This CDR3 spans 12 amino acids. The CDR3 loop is CASSAQADTQYF. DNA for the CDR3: TGTGCCAGCAGTGCGCAGGCCGATACGCAGTATTTT.

DNA of the CDR3: TGTGCCAGCAGCTTAGAACTAGCGGGAAGCCATGAGCAGTTCTTC. It codes for CASSLELAGSHEQFF. This chain links TRBV7-2 with TRBJ2-1, with 10 nucleotides matching TRBD2. The CDR3 totals 15 residues. Germline CDR1 and CDR2: SGHTA and FQGNSA. Germline trimming cut 1 base from V and 8 bases from J; bases unmatched to any gene: 5.

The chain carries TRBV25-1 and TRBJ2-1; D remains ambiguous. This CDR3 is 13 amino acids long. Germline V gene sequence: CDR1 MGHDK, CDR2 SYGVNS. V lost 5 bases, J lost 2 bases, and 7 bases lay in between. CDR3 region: CASSSYTYNEQFF. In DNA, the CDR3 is TGTGCCAGCAGTAGTTACACCTACAATGAGCAGTTCTTC.

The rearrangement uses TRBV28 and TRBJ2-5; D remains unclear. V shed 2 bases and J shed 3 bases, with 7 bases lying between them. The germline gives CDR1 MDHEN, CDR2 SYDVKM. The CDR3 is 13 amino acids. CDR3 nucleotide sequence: TGTGCCAGCAGTTTAAGGGCAGAAGAGACCCAGTACTTC. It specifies CASSLRAEETQYF.

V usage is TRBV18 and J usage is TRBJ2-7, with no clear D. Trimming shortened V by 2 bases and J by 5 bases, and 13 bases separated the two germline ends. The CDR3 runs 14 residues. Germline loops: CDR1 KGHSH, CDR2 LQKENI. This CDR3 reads CASSPSLNRDEQYF. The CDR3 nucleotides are TGTGCCAGCTCACCATCCCTGAATCGGGACGAGCAGTACTTC.

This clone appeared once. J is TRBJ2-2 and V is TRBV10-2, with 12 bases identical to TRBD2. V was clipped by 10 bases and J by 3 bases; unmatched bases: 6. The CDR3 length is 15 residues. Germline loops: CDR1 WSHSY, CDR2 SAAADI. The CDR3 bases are TGCGCCACCCGACTAGCGGGAGACCACACCGGGGAGCTGTTTTTT. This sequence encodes CATRLAGDHTGELFF.

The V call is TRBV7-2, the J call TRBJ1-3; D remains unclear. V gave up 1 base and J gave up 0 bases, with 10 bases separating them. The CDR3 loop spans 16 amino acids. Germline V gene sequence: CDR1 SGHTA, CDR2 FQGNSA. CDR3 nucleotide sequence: TGTGCCAGCAGCTTAGTAGTGCCCCCCTCTGGAAACACCATATATTTT. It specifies CASSLVVPPSGNTIYF.

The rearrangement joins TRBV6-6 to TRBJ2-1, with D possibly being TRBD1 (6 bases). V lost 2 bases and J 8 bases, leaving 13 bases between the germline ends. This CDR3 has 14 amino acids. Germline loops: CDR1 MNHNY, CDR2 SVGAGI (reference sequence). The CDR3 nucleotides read TGTGCCAGCAGTTACAACCTAGCAGGGGATGAGCAGTTCTTC. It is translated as CASSYNLAGDEQFF.

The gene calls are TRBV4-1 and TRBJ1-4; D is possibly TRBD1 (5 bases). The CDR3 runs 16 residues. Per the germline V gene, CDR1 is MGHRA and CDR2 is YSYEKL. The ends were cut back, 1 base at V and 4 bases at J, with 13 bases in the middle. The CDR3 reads CASSQAGTKRNEKLFF. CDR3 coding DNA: TGCGCCAGCAGCCAAGCGGGGACCAAGCGTAATGAAAAACTGTTTTTT.

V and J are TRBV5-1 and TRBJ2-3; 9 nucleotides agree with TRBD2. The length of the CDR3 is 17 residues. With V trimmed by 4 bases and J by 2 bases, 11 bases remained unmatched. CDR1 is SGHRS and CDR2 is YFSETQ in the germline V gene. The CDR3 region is CASSPSLAGQYTDTQYF. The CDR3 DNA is TGCGCCAGCAGCCCCTCACTAGCGGGCCAATACACAGATACGCAGTATTTT.

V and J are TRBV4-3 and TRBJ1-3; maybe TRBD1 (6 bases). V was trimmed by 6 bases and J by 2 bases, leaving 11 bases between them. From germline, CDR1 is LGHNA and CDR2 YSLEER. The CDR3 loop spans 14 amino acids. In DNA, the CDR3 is TGCGCCAGCAGGCAACAGGGAACTGGAAACACCATATATTTT. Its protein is CASRQQGTGNTIYF.

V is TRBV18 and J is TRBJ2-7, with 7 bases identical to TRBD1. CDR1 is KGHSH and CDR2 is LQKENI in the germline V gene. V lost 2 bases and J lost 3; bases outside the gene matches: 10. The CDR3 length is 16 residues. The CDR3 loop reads CASSPTDRISLYEQYF. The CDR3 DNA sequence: TGTGCCAGCTCACCAACGGACAGGATTTCACTCTACGAGCAGTACTTC.

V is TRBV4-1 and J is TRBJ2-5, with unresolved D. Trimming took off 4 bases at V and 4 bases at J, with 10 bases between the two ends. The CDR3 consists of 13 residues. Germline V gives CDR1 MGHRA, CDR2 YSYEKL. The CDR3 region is CASSRARRETQYF. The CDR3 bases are TGCGCCAGCAGCCGAGCCAGGCGAGAGACCCAGTACTTC.